The 12 T cell receptor beta chains presented below share a single source sample, sequenced in a study of blood T cell repertoires in COVID-19. Generated by immunoSEQ multiplex PCR, the TCRdb table keeps only in-frame clones and is missing some. The repertoire includes roughly 170,000 clones, about 85% of them detected once, and about 5.8% sits in the top ten. Input material: peripheral blood. The origin of the receptors is a woman aged 45 to 65 with COVID-19, enrolled during active disease.

V and J are TRBV3-1 (or the pseudogene TRBV3-2) and TRBJ1-2, with 11 bases that match TRBD1. The CDR3 runs to 15 residues. The germline CDR1 and CDR2 sequences are LGHDT and YNNKEL (reference sequence). Trimming removed 2 bases from V and 4 bases from J; junction bases left unmatched: 3. The CDR3 bases are TGTGCCAGCAGCCAATCCGGGACAGGGGGCTATGGCTACACCTTC. Protein: CASSQSGTGGYGYTF.

V and J are TRBV6-2 or TRBV6-3 and TRBJ1-1; tentative D call: TRBD1 (5 bases). From germline, CDR1 is MNHEY and CDR2 SVGEGT. The CDR3 extends over 15 amino acids. Trimming removed 5 bases from V and 5 bases from J, with 18 bases in between. In DNA, the CDR3 is TGTGCCAGCAGTACCCAGGATATGAAGGGGACTGAAGCTTTCTTT. This gives the protein CASSTQDMKGTEAFF.

This chain uses TRBV7-9 with TRBJ2-7, with 11 positions matching TRBD2. The germline CDR1 and CDR2 sequences are SEHNR and FQNEAQ (reference sequence). V was clipped by 5 bases and J by 3 bases; unmatched bases: 18. The CDR3 is 19 residues long. In DNA, the CDR3 is TGTGCCAGCAGCAACTTCCCCTTTGATAGCGGGGGGGCATACTACGAGCAGTACTTC. It is translated as CASSNFPFDSGGAYYEQYF.

This chain connects TRBV11-1 to TRBJ2-7; 7 bases align to TRBD1. This CDR3 has 14 residues. CDR1 is SGHAT, CDR2 FQDESV, per germline (reference sequence). Losses at the gene ends were 3 bases for V and 3 bases for J; bases not matched to a gene: 5. CDR3 nucleotides: TGTGCCAGCAGCTTCCGACAGGGAGTCTACGAGCAGTACTTC. The encoded protein is CASSFRQGVYEQYF.

The rearrangement uses TRBV2 and TRBJ2-5, with 9 positions matching TRBD2. The CDR3 has 14 amino acids. The ends lost 6 bases at V and 5 bases at J; junction bases unmatched: 7. Germline V gene sequence: CDR1 SNHLY, CDR2 FYNNEI. The DNA of the CDR3 is TGTGCCAGCAGAGCGACTAGCGGTCGGGAGACCCAGTACTTC. It translates to CASRATSGRETQYF.

A note on this clone: Other DNA sequences from this sample encode an identical CDR3 as well. The chain has TRBV7-9 and TRBJ2-7; maybe TRBD1 (6 bases). Trimming shortened V by 1 base and J by 4 bases, and 11 bases separated the two germline ends. The germline gives CDR1 SEHNR, CDR2 FQNEAQ (reference sequence). The CDR3 consists of 14 residues. CDR3 nucleotide sequence: TGTGCCAGCAGCTTAGGGGCAGGGGCGTACGAGCAGTACTTC. This sequence encodes CASSLGAGAYEQYF.

The gene calls are TRBV3-1 (or the pseudogene TRBV3-2) and TRBJ2-1; D is perhaps TRBD1 (6 bases). Germline V gene sequence: CDR1 LGHDT, CDR2 YNNKEL (reference sequence). V gave up 3 bases and J gave up 2 bases, with 11 bases separating them. This CDR3 comprises 15 residues. The CDR3 nucleotides are TGTGCCAGCAGCCAGGTACAGGGACCCTACAATGAGCAGTTCTTC. Its translation: CASSQVQGPYNEQFF.

The chain links TRBV30 to TRBJ2-1, with D possibly TRBD2 on 5 matching bases. CDR1 is GTSNPN, CDR2 SVGIG, per germline (reference sequence). The V end was cut by 4 bases, the J end by 6 bases, with 7 bases between. This CDR3 has 11 residues. CDR3 protein: CAWTGFNEQFF. CDR3 DNA: TGTGCCTGGACGGGGTTCAATGAGCAGTTCTTC.

This clone was seen a few times. V usage is TRBV30 and J usage is TRBJ2-5, with a possible D match to TRBD1 (6 bases). The germline V and J ends were trimmed by 2 bases and 4 bases, with 11 bases remaining between them. Germline V gene sequence: CDR1 GTSNPN, CDR2 SVGIG (reference sequence). The CDR3 spans 13 residues. CDR3 loop: CAWSKGVVETQYF. The CDR3 DNA sequence: TGTGCCTGGAGTAAGGGGGTAGTAGAGACCCAGTACTTC.

The chain recombines TRBV28 with TRBJ1-2, with TRBD1 matching over 11 bases. Germline CDR1 is MDHEN and CDR2 is SYDVKM. The CDR3 contains 14 residues. V lost 6 bases and J lost 4; bases outside the gene matches: 4. The CDR3 DNA reads as TGTGCCAGCAGCTCCGGGACAGGGGGCTATGGCTACACCTTC. Translated, it gives CASSSGTGGYGYTF.

The chain recombines TRBV2 with TRBJ2-1, with 10 bases identical to TRBD1. Germline CDR1 SNHLY, CDR2 FYNNEI. This CDR3 contains 16 residues. V gave up 6 bases and J gave up 4 bases; unmatched junction bases: 9. Here the CDR3 reads CASSPPGQGLYNEQFF. The CDR3 DNA follows: TGTGCCAGCAGCCCCCCGGGACAGGGGTTATACAATGAGCAGTTCTTC.

Comments on this clone: Other DNA sequences of this sample code for an identical CDR3. The chain links TRBV7-9 to TRBJ1-4; no clear D. Trimming shortened V by 5 bases and J by 8 bases, and 15 bases separated the two germline ends. The CDR3 has 14 amino acids. Germline values: CDR1 SEHNR, CDR2 FQNEAQ (reference sequence). CDR3 amino acids: CASSLGHIDEKLFF. The CDR3 nucleotides are TGTGCCAGCAGCCTGGGCCACATCGACGAAAAACTGTTTTTT.